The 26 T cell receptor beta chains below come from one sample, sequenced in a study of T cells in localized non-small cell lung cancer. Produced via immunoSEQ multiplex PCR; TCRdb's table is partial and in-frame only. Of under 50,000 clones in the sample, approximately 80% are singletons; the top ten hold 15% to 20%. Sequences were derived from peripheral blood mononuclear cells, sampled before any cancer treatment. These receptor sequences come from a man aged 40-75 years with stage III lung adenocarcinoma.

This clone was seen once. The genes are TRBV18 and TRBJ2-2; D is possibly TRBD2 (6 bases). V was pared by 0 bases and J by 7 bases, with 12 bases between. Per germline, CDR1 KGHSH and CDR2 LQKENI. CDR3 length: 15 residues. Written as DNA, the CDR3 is TGTGCCAGCTCACCACCGGCTAGCGCGGGCGGGGAGCTGTTTTTT. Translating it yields CASSPPASAGGELFF.

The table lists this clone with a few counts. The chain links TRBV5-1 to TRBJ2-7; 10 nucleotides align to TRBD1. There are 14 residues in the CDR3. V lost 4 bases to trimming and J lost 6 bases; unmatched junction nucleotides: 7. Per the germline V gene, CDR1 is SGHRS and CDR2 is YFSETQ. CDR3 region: CASSATGTGAEQYF. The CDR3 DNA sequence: TGCGCCAGCAGCGCGACCGGGACAGGGGCCGAGCAGTACTTC.

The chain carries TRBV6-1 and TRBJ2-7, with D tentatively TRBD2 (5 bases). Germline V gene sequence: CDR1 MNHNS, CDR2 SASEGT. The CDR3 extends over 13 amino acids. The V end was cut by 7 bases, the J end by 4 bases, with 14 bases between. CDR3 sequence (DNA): TGTGCCAGCATTAGACTGGGGAGTTACGAGCAGTACTTC. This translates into CASIRLGSYEQYF.

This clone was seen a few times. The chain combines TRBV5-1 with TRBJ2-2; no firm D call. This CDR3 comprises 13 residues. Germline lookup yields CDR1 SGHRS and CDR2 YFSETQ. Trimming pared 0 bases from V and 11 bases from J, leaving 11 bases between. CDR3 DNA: TGCGCCAGCAGCTTGGCCGGAAGGGTAGAGCTGTTTTTT. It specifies CASSLAGRVELFF.

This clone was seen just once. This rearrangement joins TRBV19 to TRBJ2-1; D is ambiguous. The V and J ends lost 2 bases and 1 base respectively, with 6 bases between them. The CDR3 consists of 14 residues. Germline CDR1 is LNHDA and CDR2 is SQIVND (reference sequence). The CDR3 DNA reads TGTGCCAGTAGTATAACAGATTCCTACAATGAGCAGTTCTTC. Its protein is CASSITDSYNEQFF.

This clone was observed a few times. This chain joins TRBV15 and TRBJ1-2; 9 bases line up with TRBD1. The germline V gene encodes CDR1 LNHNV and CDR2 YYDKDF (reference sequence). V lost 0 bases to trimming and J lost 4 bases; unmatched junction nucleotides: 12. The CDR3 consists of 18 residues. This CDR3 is CATSRDLRTGARSYGYTF. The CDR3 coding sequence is TGTGCCACCAGCAGAGATCTGAGGACAGGGGCGAGGAGCTATGGCTACACCTTC.

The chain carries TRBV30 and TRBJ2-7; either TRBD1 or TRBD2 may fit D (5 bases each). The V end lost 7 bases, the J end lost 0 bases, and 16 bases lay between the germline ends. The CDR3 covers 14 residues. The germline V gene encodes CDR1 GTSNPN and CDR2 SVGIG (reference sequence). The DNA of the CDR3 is TGTGCCTATTCAGGGCGGAGGAGCTCCTACGAGCAGTACTTC. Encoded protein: CAYSGRRSSYEQYF.

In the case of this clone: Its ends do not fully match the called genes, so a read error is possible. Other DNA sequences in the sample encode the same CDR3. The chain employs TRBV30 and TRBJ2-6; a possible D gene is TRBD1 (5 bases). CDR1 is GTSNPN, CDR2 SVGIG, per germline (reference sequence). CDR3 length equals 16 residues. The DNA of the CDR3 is TGTGCCTGGAGTGACCCAGGAAGCTCTGGGGCCAACGTCCTGACCTTC. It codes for CAWSDPGSSGANVLTF.

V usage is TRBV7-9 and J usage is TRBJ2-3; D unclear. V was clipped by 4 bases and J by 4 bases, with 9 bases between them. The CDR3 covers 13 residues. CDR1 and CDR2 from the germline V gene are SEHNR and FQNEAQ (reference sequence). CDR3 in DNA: TGTGCCAGCAGCTCTGTCGGGTCAGATACGCAGTATTTT. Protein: CASSSVGSDTQYF.

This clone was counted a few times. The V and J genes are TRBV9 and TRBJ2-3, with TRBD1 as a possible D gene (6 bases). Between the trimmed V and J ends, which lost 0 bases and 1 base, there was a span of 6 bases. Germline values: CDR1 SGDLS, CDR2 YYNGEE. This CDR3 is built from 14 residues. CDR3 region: CASSVEGGTDTQYF. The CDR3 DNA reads TGTGCCAGCAGCGTAGAGGGGGGCACAGATACGCAGTATTTT.

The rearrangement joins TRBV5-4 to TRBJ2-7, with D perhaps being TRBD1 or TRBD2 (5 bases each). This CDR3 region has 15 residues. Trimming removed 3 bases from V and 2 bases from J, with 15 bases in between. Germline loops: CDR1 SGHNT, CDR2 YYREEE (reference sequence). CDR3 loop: CASSSSIGTPYEQYF. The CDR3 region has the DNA TGTGCCAGCAGCTCCTCTATAGGGACCCCCTACGAGCAGTACTTC.

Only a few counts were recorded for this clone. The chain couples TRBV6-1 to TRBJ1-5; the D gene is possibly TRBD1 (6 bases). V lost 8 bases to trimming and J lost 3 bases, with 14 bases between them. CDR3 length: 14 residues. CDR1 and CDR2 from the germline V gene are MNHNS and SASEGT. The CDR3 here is CASSTTGPNQPQHF. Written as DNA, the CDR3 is TGTGCCAGCTCAACCACAGGGCCCAATCAGCCCCAGCATTTT.

CDR3 DNA sequence: TGCAGCGTTGGGGGGACAGTTCATGGCTACACCTTC. It codes for CSVGGTVHGYTF. The rearrangement uses TRBV29-1 and TRBJ1-2; 7 nucleotides agree with TRBD1. Unmatched junction bases numbered 5, after V lost 4 bases and J lost 6 bases. The CDR3 contains 12 residues. Germline V lookup: CDR1 SQVTM, CDR2 ANQGSEA.

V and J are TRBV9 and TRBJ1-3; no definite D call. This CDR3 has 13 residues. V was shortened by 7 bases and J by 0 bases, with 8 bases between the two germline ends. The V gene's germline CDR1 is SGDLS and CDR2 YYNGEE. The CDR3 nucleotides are TGTGCCAGCTGTAAGGGCTCTGGAAACACCATATATTTT. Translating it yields CASCKGSGNTIYF.

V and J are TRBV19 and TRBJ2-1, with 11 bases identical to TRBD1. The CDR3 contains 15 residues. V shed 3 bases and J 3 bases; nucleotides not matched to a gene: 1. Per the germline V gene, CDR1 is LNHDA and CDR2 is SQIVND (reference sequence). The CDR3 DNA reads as TGTGCCAGTAGTATCGGGACAGGGGGCTACAATGAGCAGTTCTTC. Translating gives CASSIGTGGYNEQFF.

The CDR3 region is CASSLAETQYF. CDR3 in DNA: TGTGCCAGCAGCTTAGCGGAGACCCAGTACTTC. J is TRBJ2-5 and V is TRBV11-2; D ambiguous. The CDR3 totals 11 residues. V was shortened by 1 base and J by 5 bases, with 2 bases between the two germline ends. Germline CDR1 is SGHAT and CDR2 is FQNNGV.

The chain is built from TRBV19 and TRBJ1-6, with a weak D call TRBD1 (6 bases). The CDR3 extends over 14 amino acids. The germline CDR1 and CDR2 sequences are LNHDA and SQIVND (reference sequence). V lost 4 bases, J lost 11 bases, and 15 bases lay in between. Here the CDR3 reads CASSKQGTSPPLHF. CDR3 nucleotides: TGTGCCAGTAGTAAACAGGGCACCAGCCCACCCCTCCACTTT. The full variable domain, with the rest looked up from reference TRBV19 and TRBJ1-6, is DGGITQSPKYLFRKEGQNVTLSCEQNLNHDAMYWYRQDPGQGLRLIYYSQIVNDFQKGDIAEGYSVSREKKESFPLTVTSAQKNPTAFYLCASSKQGTSPPLHFGNGTRLTVT.

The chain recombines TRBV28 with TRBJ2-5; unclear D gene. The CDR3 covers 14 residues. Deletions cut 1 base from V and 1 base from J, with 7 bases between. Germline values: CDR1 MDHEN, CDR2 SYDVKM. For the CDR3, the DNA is TGTGCCAGCAGTTTATCCCGTTCCCAAGAGACCCAGTACTTC. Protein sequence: CASSLSRSQETQYF.

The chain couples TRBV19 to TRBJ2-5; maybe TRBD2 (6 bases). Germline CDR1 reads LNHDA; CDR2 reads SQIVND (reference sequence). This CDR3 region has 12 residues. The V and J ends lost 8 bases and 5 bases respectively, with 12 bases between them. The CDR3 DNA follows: TGTGCCAGTCATTCACGGGGGGAGACCCAGTACTTC. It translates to CASHSRGETQYF.

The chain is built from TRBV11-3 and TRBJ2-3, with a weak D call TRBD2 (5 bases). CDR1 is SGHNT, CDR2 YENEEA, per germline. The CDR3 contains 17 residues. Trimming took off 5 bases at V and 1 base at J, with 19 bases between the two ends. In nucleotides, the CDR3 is TGTGCCAGCAGCCACGGAGGTGACGGATGGGGCACAGATACGCAGTATTTT. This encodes CASSHGGDGWGTDTQYF.

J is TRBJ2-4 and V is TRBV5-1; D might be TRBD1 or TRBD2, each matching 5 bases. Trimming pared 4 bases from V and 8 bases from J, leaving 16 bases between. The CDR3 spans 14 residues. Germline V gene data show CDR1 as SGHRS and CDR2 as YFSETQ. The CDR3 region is CASSQVPGTDIQYF. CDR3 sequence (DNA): TGCGCCAGCAGCCAAGTGCCAGGGACGGACATTCAGTACTTC.

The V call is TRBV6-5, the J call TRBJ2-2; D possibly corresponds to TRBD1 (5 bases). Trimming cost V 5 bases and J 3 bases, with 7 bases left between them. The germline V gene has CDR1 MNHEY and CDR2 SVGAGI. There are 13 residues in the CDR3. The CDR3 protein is CASSPGYTGELFF. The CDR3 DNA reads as TGTGCCAGCAGTCCAGGGTACACCGGGGAGCTGTTTTTT.

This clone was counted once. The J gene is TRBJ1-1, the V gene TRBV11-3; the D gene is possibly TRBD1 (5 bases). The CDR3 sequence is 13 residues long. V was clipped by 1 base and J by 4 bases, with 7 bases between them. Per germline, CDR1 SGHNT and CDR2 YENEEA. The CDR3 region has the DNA TGTGCCAGCAGCTTAGTAGGGGCCACTGAAGCTTTCTTT. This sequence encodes CASSLVGATEAFF.

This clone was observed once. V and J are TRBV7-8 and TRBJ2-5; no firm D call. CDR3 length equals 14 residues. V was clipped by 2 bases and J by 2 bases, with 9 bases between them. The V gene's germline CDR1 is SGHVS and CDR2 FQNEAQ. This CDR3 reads CASSLRPFQETQYF. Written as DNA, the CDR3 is TGTGCCAGCAGCTTACGCCCGTTTCAAGAGACCCAGTACTTC.

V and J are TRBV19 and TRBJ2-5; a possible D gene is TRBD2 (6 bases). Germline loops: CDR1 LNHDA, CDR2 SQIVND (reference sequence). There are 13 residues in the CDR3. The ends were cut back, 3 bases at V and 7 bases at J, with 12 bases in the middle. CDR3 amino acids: CASSIGGWGTQYF. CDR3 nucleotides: TGTGCCAGTAGTATCGGGGGTTGGGGGACCCAGTACTTC.

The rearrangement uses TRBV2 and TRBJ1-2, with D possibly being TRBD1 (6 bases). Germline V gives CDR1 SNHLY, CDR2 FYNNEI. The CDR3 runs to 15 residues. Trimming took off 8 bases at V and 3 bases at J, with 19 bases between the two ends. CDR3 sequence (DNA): TGTGCCAGCTACGGAGTGGGGGGCCCCTACTATGGCTACACCTTC. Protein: CASYGVGGPYYGYTF. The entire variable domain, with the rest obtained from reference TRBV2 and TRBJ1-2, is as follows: EPEVTQTPSHQVTQMGQEVILRCVPISNHLYFYWYRQILGQKVEFLVSFYNNEISEKSEIFDDQFSVERPDGSNFTLKIRSTKLEDSAMYFCASYGVGGPYYGYTFGSGTRLTVV.